This T cell receptor (beta chain) was captured in a study of OX40 agonist ivuxolimab in advanced cancers. Study in general: Among those enrolled, mean age was approximately 60 years (range about 20 to 79) and 75% to 85% were male. Study-level points and caveats: Relative to CD4+ cells, CD8+ T cells on average had more expanded clones.

Trimming shortened V by 5 bases and J by 1 base, and 14 bases separated the two germline ends. The germline CDR1 and CDR2 sequences are MGHDK and SYGVNS. The CDR3 is made up of 15 amino acids. A word on this clone: Antigen specificity is unknown.

Prior autoimmune disease or systemic immunosuppression barred patients. This table comes from immunoSEQ multiplex PCR, and its TCRdb copy is limited to in-frame clones, with some not included. The sample contains around 40,000 clones, 88% of which appear only once. The chain links TRBV25-1 to TRBJ1-1, with D unresolved. Sequences were derived from CD4+ or CD8+ T cells sorted from blood, sampled in a trial of the OX40 agonist ivuxolimab. This TCR was recovered from an adult with an advanced solid tumor such as melanoma, head and neck, liver or kidney cancer. CDR3 protein: CASSFSGLENTEAFF. CDR3 nucleotide sequence: TGTGCCAGCAGTTTCAGTGGGCTTGAGAACACTGAAGCTTTCTTT. The entire variable domain, with the rest obtained from reference TRBV25-1 and TRBJ1-1, is as follows: EADIYQTPRYLVIGTGKKITLECSQTMGHDKMYWYQQDPGMELHLIHYSYGVNSTEKGDLSSESTVSRIRTEHFPLTLESARPSHTSQYLCASSFSGLENTEAFFGQGTRLTVV.